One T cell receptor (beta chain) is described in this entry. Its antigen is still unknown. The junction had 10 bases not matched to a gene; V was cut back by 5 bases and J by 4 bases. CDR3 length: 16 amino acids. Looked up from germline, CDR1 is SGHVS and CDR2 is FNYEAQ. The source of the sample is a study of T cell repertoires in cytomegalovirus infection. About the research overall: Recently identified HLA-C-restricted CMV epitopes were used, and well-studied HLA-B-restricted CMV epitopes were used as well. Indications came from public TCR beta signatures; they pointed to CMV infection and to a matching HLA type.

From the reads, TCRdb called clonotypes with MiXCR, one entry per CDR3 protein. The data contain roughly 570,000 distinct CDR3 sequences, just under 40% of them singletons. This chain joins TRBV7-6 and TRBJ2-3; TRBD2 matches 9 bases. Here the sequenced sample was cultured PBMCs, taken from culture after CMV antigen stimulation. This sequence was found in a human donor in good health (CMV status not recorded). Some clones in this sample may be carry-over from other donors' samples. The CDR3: CASSLGAGGLSDTQYF. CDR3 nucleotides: TGTGCCAGCAGCCTCGGTGCGGGGGGGCTCTCAGATACGCAGTATTTT.